The 14 T cell receptor beta chains in this list originate from one sample, sequenced in a study of blood T cell repertoires in COVID-19. This table comes from immunoSEQ multiplex PCR, and its TCRdb copy is limited to in-frame clones, with some not included. The data show fewer than 300,000 clones, roughly 90% seen once. Sequenced: peripheral blood. All receptors derive from a woman under 40 with acute or convalescent COVID-19.

This sequence joins TRBV5-1 and TRBJ2-7, with D possibly TRBD2 on 9 matching bases. V was clipped by 4 bases and J by 4 bases, with 27 bases between them. This CDR3 is built from 18 residues. The germline V gene encodes CDR1 SGHRS and CDR2 YFSETQ. The CDR3 reads CASSLGQGGLAGLYEQYF. The CDR3 bases are TGCGCCAGCAGCCTCGGACAGGGTGGGCTAGCGGGACTTTACGAGCAGTACTTC.

The chain recombines TRBV27 with TRBJ1-3; D uncertain. The CDR3 sequence is 17 residues long. Germline V lookup: CDR1 MNHEY, CDR2 SMNVEV (reference sequence). V was pared by 3 bases and J by 1 base, with 16 bases between. Here the CDR3 DNA reads TGTGCCAGCAGTTTCGGGAGGCCCTCTCTTTCTGGAAACACCATATATTTT. Translating gives CASSFGRPSLSGNTIYF.

The sample holds one count of this clone. The rearrangement joins TRBV11-1 to TRBJ2-4; D is unresolved. V lost 2 bases to trimming and J lost 5 bases, with 13 bases between them. The CDR3 is 15 amino acids. CDR1 and CDR2 from the germline V gene are SGHAT and FQDESV (reference sequence). The CDR3 coding sequence is TGTGCCAGCAGCTTAAGAGGCGTTGGTGAAAACATTCAGTACTTC. Translation gives CASSLRGVGENIQYF.

The V gene is TRBV30, the J gene TRBJ2-3; 7 nucleotides match TRBD2. The CDR3 extends over 14 amino acids. V gave up 3 bases and J gave up 2 bases; unmatched junction bases: 5. CDR1 is GTSNPN and CDR2 is SVGIG in the germline V gene (reference sequence). CDR3 region: CAWRQAGPTDTQYF. CDR3 coding DNA: TGTGCCTGGAGGCAAGCGGGGCCCACAGATACGCAGTATTTT.

This clone was observed a handful of times. This rearrangement joins TRBV12-3 or TRBV12-4 to TRBJ2-3; perhaps TRBD2 as D (6 bases). Between the trimmed V and J ends, which lost 7 bases and 8 bases, there was a span of 16 bases. The CDR3 spans 13 residues. CDR3 sequence: CASTPYGGGTQYF. CDR3 in DNA: TGTGCCAGCACCCCCTATGGGGGAGGTACGCAGTATTTT.

This chain's CDR3 is CASSLGGSTEAFF. For the CDR3, the DNA is TGTGCCAGCAGTTTGGGGGGTAGCACTGAAGCTTTCTTT. The J gene is TRBJ1-1, the V gene TRBV6-5; D might be TRBD1 (5 bases). V was trimmed by 4 bases and J by 4 bases, leaving 10 bases between them. The CDR3 sequence is 13 residues long. Germline CDR1 and CDR2: MNHEY and SVGAGI.

The CDR3 nucleotides read TGTGCCAGCAGCTGGATTTCGCTAGCGGGAGGGATCGGGGAGCTGTTTTTT. It specifies CASSWISLAGGIGELFF. The chain has TRBV5-6 and TRBJ2-2; 12 nucleotides match TRBD2. Germline V CDR1 and CDR2: SGHDT, YYEEEE. The ends lost 3 bases at V and 7 bases at J; junction bases unmatched: 10. This CDR3 has 17 residues.

V is TRBV19 and J is TRBJ2-7; 7 nucleotides line up with TRBD2. Germline V gene lookup returns CDR1 LNHDA and CDR2 SQIVND (reference sequence). The junction had 6 bases not matched to a gene; V was cut back by 1 base and J by 3 bases. The CDR3 runs 15 residues. The CDR3 region is CASSIVAGTNYEQYF. The DNA of the CDR3 is TGTGCCAGTAGTATAGTCGCCGGGACTAACTACGAGCAGTACTTC.

The chain carries TRBV7-2 and TRBJ2-4; 13 bases map to TRBD2. The CDR3 is 16 residues long. Trimming cost V 3 bases and J 9 bases; bases outside gene matches: 8. Germline V gene lookup returns CDR1 SGHTA and CDR2 FQGNSA. The CDR3 sequence is CASSFGTSGNNIIQYF. The CDR3 region has the DNA TGTGCCAGCAGCTTCGGGACTAGCGGGAATAATATCATTCAGTACTTC. The full variable domain, completed using reference TRBV7-2 and TRBJ2-4, is GAGVSQSPSNKVTEKGKDVELRCDPISGHTALYWYRQSLGQGLEFLIYFQGNSAPDKSGLPSDRFSAERTGGSVSTLTIQRTQQEDSAVYLCASSFGTSGNNIIQYFGAGTRLSVL.

The rearrangement joins TRBV24-1 to TRBJ1-2; no firm D call. V lost 2 bases and J 6 bases, leaving 9 bases between the germline ends. Germline CDR1 and CDR2: KGHDR and SFDVKD. The CDR3 length is 13 residues. The CDR3 sequence is CATSDYWGDGYTF. Here the CDR3 DNA reads TGTGCCACCAGTGATTACTGGGGAGATGGCTACACCTTC.

The V call is TRBV6-2 or TRBV6-3, the J call TRBJ2-7, with D possibly matching TRBD2 (5 bases). The germline V and J ends were trimmed by 0 bases and 4 bases, with 10 bases remaining between them. The CDR3 has 14 amino acids. Per germline, CDR1 MNHEY and CDR2 SVGEGT. CDR3 sequence (DNA): TGTGCCAGCAGTTACTCACTAGTCATGTACGAGCAGTACTTC. Its translation: CASSYSLVMYEQYF.

The CDR3: CAWSVRASTDTQYF. Here the CDR3 DNA reads TGTGCCTGGAGTGTGCGGGCAAGCACAGATACGCAGTATTTT. The chain carries TRBV30 and TRBJ2-3; D perhaps matches TRBD2 (5 bases). The CDR3 totals 14 residues. CDR1 is GTSNPN and CDR2 is SVGIG in the germline V gene (reference sequence). V was cut by 0 bases and J by 0 bases, with 7 bases left in between.

The chain recombines TRBV19 with TRBJ1-3; D uncertain. The V end lost 3 bases, the J end lost 0 bases, and 9 bases lay between the germline ends. The length of the CDR3 is 15 residues. The germline V gene encodes CDR1 LNHDA and CDR2 SQIVND (reference sequence). This chain's CDR3 is CASSISGHSGNTIYF. CDR3 DNA: TGTGCCAGTAGTATTTCAGGCCACTCTGGAAACACCATATATTTT. Full variable domain (rest looked up from reference TRBV19 and TRBJ1-3): DGGITQSPKYLFRKEGQNVTLSCEQNLNHDAMYWYRQDPGQGLRLIYYSQIVNDFQKGDIAEGYSVSREKKESFPLTVTSAQKNPTAFYLCASSISGHSGNTIYFGEGSWLTVV.

This clone was observed once. The chain uses TRBV24-1 and TRBJ2-2; 9 bases line up with TRBD1. This CDR3 has 17 amino acids. V lost 3 bases, J lost 4 bases, and 8 bases stayed unmatched. In germline, CDR1 is KGHDR, CDR2 SFDVKD. The CDR3 reads CATSDPRTGELTGELFF. The CDR3 coding sequence is TGTGCCACCAGTGATCCCCGGACAGGGGAACTCACCGGGGAGCTGTTTTTT.